This is a list of T cell receptor beta chains from one sample in a study of OX40 agonist ivuxolimab in advanced cancers. Produced via immunoSEQ multiplex PCR; TCRdb's table is partial and in-frame only. The sample lists about 99,000 clones; roughly 94% were seen once. The sequencing here drew on CD4+ or CD8+ T cells sorted from blood, taken in a trial of the OX40 agonist ivuxolimab. These receptors all come from an adult with an advanced solid tumor such as melanoma, head and neck, liver or kidney cancer. Each CDR3 is given with its conserved first and last residue. Each record gives: V gene, D gene, clone size, J gene, CDR3 protein, CDR3 DNA. D genes are given only for firm matches. Clone size is given for some rows only: seen once, a few or many times, or a class if the clone is expanded.

V: TRBV18
D: TRBD2
size: -
J: TRBJ2-7
CDR3: CASSPTTSGGVRNEQYF
DNA: TGTGCCAGCTCACCTACGACTAGCGGGGGGGTAAGAAACGAGCAGTACTTC

V: TRBV27
D: TRBD1
size: -
J: TRBJ1-2
CDR3: CASSFRTGSYGYTF
DNA: TGTGCCAGCAGTTTCCGGACAGGATCCTATGGCTACACCTTC

V: TRBV5-6
D: -
size: few
J: TRBJ2-6
CDR3: CASGPAAFGANVLTF
DNA: TGTGCCAGCGGCCCTGCGGCGTTCGGGGCCAACGTCCTGACTTTC

V: TRBV18
D: -
size: -
J: TRBJ2-5
CDR3: CASSSEETQYF
DNA: TGTGCCAGCTCATCAGAAGAGACCCAGTACTTC

V: TRBV25-1
D: TRBD1
size: -
J: TRBJ2-5
CDR3: CASSGIQGAETQYF
DNA: TGTGCCAGCAGTGGGATTCAGGGGGCGGAGACCCAGTACTTC

V: TRBV5-6
D: TRBD1
size: -
J: TRBJ1-5
CDR3: CASSLGQGAKKPQHF
DNA: TGTGCCAGCAGCTTGGGACAGGGGGCGAAAAAGCCCCAGCATTTT

V: TRBV6-5
D: TRBD1
size: -
J: TRBJ2-7
CDR3: CASSYSRQGANEQYF
DNA: TGTGCCAGCAGTTACTCGAGGCAGGGGGCTAACGAGCAGTACTTC

V: TRBV6-5
D: TRBD1
size: -
J: TRBJ2-5
CDR3: CASSYSGGRETQYF
DNA: TGTGCCAGCAGTTACTCAGGGGGCAGGGAGACCCAGTACTTC

V: TRBV7-9
D: -
size: once
J: TRBJ2-1
CDR3: CASSPRDLSYNEQFF
DNA: TGTGCCAGCAGCCCCCGGGACCTCTCCTACAATGAGCAGTTCTTC

V: TRBV7-2
D: -
size: -
J: TRBJ2-7
CDR3: CASSASRDTLQYF
DNA: TGTGCCAGCAGCGCTTCCCGGGACACACTGCAGTACTTC

V: TRBV15
D: -
size: -
J: TRBJ1-4
CDR3: CATSRVSQSFSTNEKLFF
DNA: TGTGCCACCAGCAGAGTGTCACAGTCCTTCTCAACTAATGAAAAACTGTTTTTT

V: TRBV7-2
D: TRBD2
size: -
J: TRBJ2-7
CDR3: CASSSGLVQVEQYF
DNA: TGTGCCAGCAGCTCAGGACTAGTTCAGGTCGAGCAGTACTTC

V: TRBV18
D: -
size: once
J: TRBJ1-5
CDR3: CASSPGENQPQHF
DNA: TGTGCCAGCTCACCAGGGGAAAATCAGCCCCAGCATTTT

V: TRBV5-5
D: -
size: -
J: TRBJ1-2
CDR3: CASSLVGILNYGYTF
DNA: TGTGCCAGCAGCTTGGTAGGGATTCTAAACTATGGCTACACCTTC

V: TRBV6-5
D: TRBD1
size: -
J: TRBJ2-5
CDR3: CASSGAGTAQETQYF
DNA: TGTGCCAGCAGCGGAGCCGGGACAGCCCAAGAGACCCAGTACTTC

V: TRBV6-5
D: -
size: -
J: TRBJ2-7
CDR3: CASSYSGVSSYEQYF
DNA: TGTGCCAGCAGTTACTCCGGCGTGAGCTCCTACGAGCAGTACTTC

V: TRBV27
D: -
size: -
J: TRBJ2-3
CDR3: CASSLRGTSGSTDTQYF
DNA: TGTGCCAGCAGTTTAAGGGGTACCAGCGGCAGCACAGATACGCAGTATTTT

V: TRBV9
D: -
size: -
J: TRBJ2-3
CDR3: CASSVAPTSTDTQYF
DNA: TGTGCCAGCAGCGTAGCCCCCACTAGCACAGATACGCAGTATTTT

V: TRBV30
D: -
size: -
J: TRBJ1-2
CDR3: CAWSGLPILQIGF
DNA: TGTGCCTGGAGTGGATTACCGATCCTACAGATAGGCTTC

V: TRBV4-1
D: -
size: -
J: TRBJ2-2
CDR3: CASSQELALSGELFF
DNA: TGCGCCAGCAGCCAAGAGCTAGCTTTGAGCGGGGAGCTGTTTTTT

V: TRBV5-6
D: -
size: -
J: TRBJ1-1
CDR3: CASSLGNRGTEAFF
DNA: TGTGCCAGCAGCTTGGGGAACCGGGGCACTGAAGCTTTCTTT

V: TRBV29-1
D: -
size: -
J: TRBJ1-2
CDR3: CSVERQQQNYGYTF
DNA: TGCAGCGTTGAAAGACAGCAGCAGAACTATGGCTACACCTTC

V: TRBV14
D: -
size: -
J: TRBJ1-1
CDR3: CASSQAVNTEAFF
DNA: TGTGCCAGCAGCCAAGCCGTTAACACTGAAGCTTTCTTT

V: TRBV9
D: -
size: -
J: TRBJ2-1
CDR3: CASSARLNEQFF
DNA: TGTGCCAGCAGCGCGAGGCTGAATGAGCAGTTCTTC

V: TRBV7-2
D: -
size: -
J: TRBJ1-5
CDR3: CASSLGRGKGNQSQHF
DNA: TGTGCCAGCAGCTTAGGAAGGGGAAAGGGCAATCAGTCCCAGCATTTT

V: TRBV7-8
D: -
size: -
J: TRBJ1-1
CDR3: CASSLVARNTEAFF
DNA: TGTGCCAGCAGCTTAGTTGCCAGGAACACTGAAGCTTTCTTT

V: TRBV2
D: TRBD1
size: -
J: TRBJ2-7
CDR3: CAITSGGRYEQYF
DNA: TGTGCCATCACTTCAGGGGGACGCTACGAGCAGTACTTC

V: TRBV6-5
D: TRBD2
size: once
J: TRBJ2-7
CDR3: CASSYSGAGGYEQYF
DNA: TGTGCCAGCAGTTACTCGGGGGCGGGAGGCTACGAGCAGTACTTC

V: TRBV28
D: -
size: -
J: TRBJ1-1
CDR3: CASSLFTEAFF
DNA: TGTGCCAGCAGTCTGTTTACTGAAGCTTTCTTT

V: TRBV28
D: TRBD1
size: -
J: TRBJ1-3
CDR3: CASSSGGQNSGNTIYF
DNA: TGTGCCAGCAGTTCGGGGGGACAGAACTCTGGAAACACCATATATTTT

V: TRBV28
D: -
size: -
J: TRBJ2-1
CDR3: CASSLAPSYNEQFF
DNA: TGTGCCAGCAGTTTAGCACCGTCCTACAATGAGCAGTTCTTC

V: TRBV29-1
D: TRBD1
size: -
J: TRBJ1-4
CDR3: CSGGQARDEKLFF
DNA: TGCAGCGGGGGACAGGCGAGGGATGAAAAACTGTTTTTT

V: TRBV7-6
D: TRBD2
size: once
J: TRBJ2-3
CDR3: CASSRGLAGSTDTQYF
DNA: TGTGCCAGCAGCCGGGGACTAGCGGGTAGCACAGATACGCAGTATTTT

V: TRBV28
D: -
size: -
J: TRBJ1-2
CDR3: CASSFPLGREKFGYTF
DNA: TGTGCCAGCAGTTTCCCTTTGGGCAGGGAAAAATTTGGCTACACCTTC

V: TRBV18
D: -
size: once
J: TRBJ2-4
CDR3: CASSLLVGAENIQYF
DNA: TGTGCCAGCTCACTCCTTGTTGGGGCAGAAAACATTCAGTACTTC

V: TRBV23-1
D: -
size: -
J: TRBJ1-4
CDR3: CASSHPRRANEKLFF
DNA: TGCGCCAGCAGTCATCCCCGGAGGGCTAATGAAAAACTGTTTTTT

V: TRBV29-1
D: -
size: -
J: TRBJ2-7
CDR3: CSAGTSSYEQYF
DNA: TGCAGCGCCGGGACCTCCTCCTACGAGCAGTACTTC

V: TRBV10-3
D: TRBD2
size: -
J: TRBJ2-5
CDR3: CAISPIGGGQETQYF
DNA: TGTGCCATCAGCCCGATCGGGGGGGGCCAAGAGACCCAGTACTTC

V: TRBV2
D: -
size: -
J: TRBJ2-5
CDR3: CASSGTRLGPGTQYF
DNA: TGTGCCAGCAGTGGGACGCGACTTGGGCCTGGGACCCAGTACTTC

V: TRBV6-6
D: -
size: -
J: TRBJ2-4
CDR3: CASSPGRVAKNIQYF
DNA: TGTGCCAGCAGTCCCGGACGGGTAGCCAAAAACATTCAGTACTTC

V: TRBV6-5
D: -
size: few
J: TRBJ1-5
CDR3: CASSYTRAGQPQHF
DNA: TGTGCCAGCAGTTACACCAGGGCGGGTCAGCCCCAGCATTTT

V: TRBV5-1
D: TRBD2
size: -
J: TRBJ2-2
CDR3: CASSLPPGLAGTGELFF
DNA: TGCGCCAGCAGCTTGCCCCCGGGACTAGCGGGTACCGGGGAGCTGTTTTTT

V: TRBV11-1
D: TRBD1
size: -
J: TRBJ2-7
CDR3: CASSPRQGSYEQYF
DNA: TGTGCCAGCAGCCCTCGACAGGGCTCCTACGAGCAGTACTTC

V: TRBV7-9
D: -
size: once
J: TRBJ2-7
CDR3: CASSLVGTRGYEQYF
DNA: TGTGCCAGCAGCTTAGTAGGAACAAGGGGATACGAGCAGTACTTC

V: TRBV18
D: TRBD2
size: -
J: TRBJ2-7
CDR3: CASHTGEGSYEQYF
DNA: TGTGCCAGCCATACGGGGGAGGGTTCCTACGAGCAGTACTTC